What follows are 9 T cell receptor beta chains derived from one specimen sequenced in a study of control samples from healthy donors and cancer patients. Clones were read by immunoSEQ multiplex PCR, and TCRdb kept only the in-frame ones, dropping some. The profile covers about 170,000 clones, with 90% to 95% appearing a single time and approximately 4% taken by the ten largest. Sequenced input: blood. The receptor source for this set is a woman in her sixties in good health.

The chain uses TRBV10-3 and TRBJ1-1; 10 nucleotides match TRBD1. CDR1 and CDR2 from the germline V gene are ENHRY and SYGVKD. The CDR3 covers 14 residues. Unmatched junction bases numbered 10, after V lost 10 bases and J lost 5 bases. The CDR3 spells CATSPTGGETEAFF. The CDR3 DNA sequence: TGTGCCACCTCCCCGACAGGGGGCGAGACTGAAGCTTTCTTT.

This rearrangement joins TRBV19 to TRBJ1-1; unclear D gene. The V end was cut by 7 bases, the J end by 1 base, with 16 bases between. Germline assignment: CDR1 LNHDA and CDR2 SQIVND (reference sequence). CDR3 size: 15 residues. CDR3 coding DNA: TGTGCCAGTACCCTGACCTACACCCAGAACACTGAAGCTTTCTTT. Translation gives CASTLTYTQNTEAFF.

This clone has only one observation. The chain recombines TRBV7-3 with TRBJ1-1; D might be TRBD1 (5 bases). The CDR3 spans 15 residues. Trimming took off 0 bases at V and 5 bases at J, with 13 bases between the two ends. Germline values: CDR1 SGHTA, CDR2 FQGTGA. CDR3 nucleotide sequence: TGTGCCAGCAGCTTAACCCCGGGGGTTAGTACTGAAGCTTTCTTT. It is translated as CASSLTPGVSTEAFF.

The rearrangement uses TRBV7-2 and TRBJ1-3; D not resolved. This CDR3 comprises 15 residues. CDR1 and CDR2 (germline): SGHTA, FQGNSA. Trimming cost V 5 bases and J 0 bases, with 11 bases left between them. The chain's CDR3 is CASSHRLTSGNTIYF. In DNA form, the CDR3 reads TGTGCCAGCAGCCACAGACTGACCTCTGGAAACACCATATATTTT.

This chain links TRBV18 with TRBJ2-7; D is uncertain. The CDR3 is 14 amino acids. V was trimmed by 3 bases and J by 3 bases, leaving 12 bases between them. Germline V gene data show CDR1 as KGHSH and CDR2 as LQKENI. CDR3 protein: CASSPSLNHYEQYF. DNA of the CDR3: TGTGCCAGCTCACCGAGCCTAAACCACTACGAGCAGTACTTC.

This clone was seen more than once but under ten times. The gene calls are TRBV4-1 and TRBJ1-5, with D perhaps TRBD1 (5 bases). The CDR3 runs 13 residues. Germline loops: CDR1 MGHRA, CDR2 YSYEKL. V lost 4 bases to trimming and J lost 4 bases, with 8 bases between them. CDR3 nucleotides: TGCGCCAGCAGCCCCGCAGGGAATCAGCCCCAGCATTTT. Encoded protein: CASSPAGNQPQHF.

This chain uses TRBV7-9 with TRBJ2-7, with 9 bases matching TRBD2. Germline values: CDR1 SEHNR, CDR2 FQNEAQ (reference sequence). V lost 2 bases to trimming and J lost 2 bases; unmatched junction nucleotides: 7. The CDR3 covers 16 residues. DNA for the CDR3: TGTGCCAGCAGCTTATCGACTAGCGGCGTAACCTACGAGCAGTACTTC. This sequence encodes CASSLSTSGVTYEQYF.

The chain employs TRBV7-6 and TRBJ2-7, with D tentatively TRBD1 (5 bases). The V end was cut by 0 bases, the J end by 6 bases, with 9 bases between. The CDR3 runs to 13 residues. CDR1 and CDR2 from the germline V gene are SGHVS and FNYEAQ. The CDR3 DNA is TGTGCCAGCAGCTTAGCCATAGGGGCCGAGCAGTACTTC. Its translation is CASSLAIGAEQYF. The full variable domain, rest sourced from reference TRBV7-6 and TRBJ2-7, is GAGVSQSPRYKVTKRGQDVALRCDPISGHVSLYWYRQALGQGPEFLTYFNYEAQQDKSGLPNDRFSAERPEGSISTLTIQRTEQRDSAMYRCASSLAIGAEQYFGPGTRLTVT.

V usage is TRBV5-4 and J usage is TRBJ2-3; 11 nucleotides align to TRBD2. With V trimmed by 5 bases and J by 0 bases, 8 bases remained unmatched. The germline V gene has CDR1 SGHNT and CDR2 YYREEE (reference sequence). The CDR3 spans 17 residues. This CDR3 reads CASSPGTSGWSTDTQYF. DNA of the CDR3: TGTGCCAGCAGTCCAGGGACTAGCGGATGGAGCACAGATACGCAGTATTTT.